Listed here are 2 T cell receptor beta chains from one sample, sequenced in a study of blood T cell repertoires in COVID-19 (dated by TCRdb to about 2020). The method was the immunoSEQ multiplex PCR assay. The clones in this table, taken by TCRdb from immuneACCESS, are in-frame only. Not every clone is retained; where verified, under half of the shortfall comes from an unresolved V gene, and the cause of the rest is unknown. This sample lists roughly 120,000 clones; roughly 79% were detected once. Roughly 16% of the sample belongs to the ten largest clones. The specimen sequenced was peripheral blood. The receptors originated from an elderly woman with active or convalescent COVID-19.

The rearrangement joins TRBV28 to TRBJ2-1; 7 bases align to TRBD2. Trimming at V came to 4 bases and at J to 5 bases, leaving 11 bases not matched to a gene. There are 16 residues in the CDR3. CDR1 is MDHEN, CDR2 SYDVKM, per germline. CDR3: CASSSPLAGADNEQFF. The CDR3 DNA is TGTGCCAGCAGTTCCCCTCTTGCGGGAGCCGACAATGAGCAGTTCTTC.

The chain combines TRBV7-9 with TRBJ1-5; 7 bases fit TRBD1. V lost 0 bases to trimming and J lost 0 bases; unmatched junction nucleotides: 2. Germline CDR1 reads SEHNR; CDR2 reads FQNEAQ (reference sequence). The CDR3 spans 16 residues. The DNA of the CDR3 is TGTGCCAGCAGCTTAGCGACAGGGTATAGCAATCAGCCCCAGCATTTT. Residues: CASSLATGYSNQPQHF.